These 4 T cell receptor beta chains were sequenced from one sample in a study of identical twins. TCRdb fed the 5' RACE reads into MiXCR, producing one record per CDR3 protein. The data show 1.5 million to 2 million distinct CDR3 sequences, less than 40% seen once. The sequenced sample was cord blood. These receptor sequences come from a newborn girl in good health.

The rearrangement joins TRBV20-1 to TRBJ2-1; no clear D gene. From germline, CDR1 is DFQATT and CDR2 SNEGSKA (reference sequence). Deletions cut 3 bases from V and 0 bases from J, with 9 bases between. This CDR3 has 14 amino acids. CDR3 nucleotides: TGCAGTGCTAGGAGAATTAGCTCCTACAATGAGCAGTTCTTC. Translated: CSARRISSYNEQFF.

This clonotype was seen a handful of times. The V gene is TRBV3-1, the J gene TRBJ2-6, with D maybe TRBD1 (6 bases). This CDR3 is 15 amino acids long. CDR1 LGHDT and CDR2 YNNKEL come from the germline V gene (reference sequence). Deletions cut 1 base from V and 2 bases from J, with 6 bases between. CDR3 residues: CASSQAGAGANVLTF. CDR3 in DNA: TGTGCCAGCAGCCAAGCAGGGGCTGGGGCCAACGTCCTGACTTTC.

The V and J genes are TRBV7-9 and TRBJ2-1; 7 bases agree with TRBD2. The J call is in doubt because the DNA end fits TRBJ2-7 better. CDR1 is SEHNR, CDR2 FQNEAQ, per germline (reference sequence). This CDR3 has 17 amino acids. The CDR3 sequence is CASSLKRGKSSYNEQYF. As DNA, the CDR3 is TGTGCCAGCAGCTTAAAGCGGGGAAAAAGCTCCTACAATGAGCAGTACTTC.

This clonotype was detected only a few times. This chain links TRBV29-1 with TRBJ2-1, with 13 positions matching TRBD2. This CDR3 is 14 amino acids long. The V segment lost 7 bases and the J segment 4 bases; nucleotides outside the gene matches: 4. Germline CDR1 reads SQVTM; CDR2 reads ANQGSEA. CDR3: CSGRTSGGYNEQFF. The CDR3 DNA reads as TGCAGCGGGAGGACTAGCGGGGGATACAATGAGCAGTTCTTC.